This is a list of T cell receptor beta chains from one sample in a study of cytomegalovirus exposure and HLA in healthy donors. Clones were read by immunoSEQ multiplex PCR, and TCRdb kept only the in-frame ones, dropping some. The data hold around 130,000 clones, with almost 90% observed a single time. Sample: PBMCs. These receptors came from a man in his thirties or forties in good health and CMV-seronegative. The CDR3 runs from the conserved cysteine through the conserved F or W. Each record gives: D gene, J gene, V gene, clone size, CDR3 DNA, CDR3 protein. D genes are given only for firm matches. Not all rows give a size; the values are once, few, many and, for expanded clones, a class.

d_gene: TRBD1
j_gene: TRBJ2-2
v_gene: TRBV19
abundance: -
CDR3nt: TGTGCCAGTAGTATGTTGAAGGGACAGGGGACCGGGGAGCTGTTTTTT
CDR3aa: CASSMLKGQGTGELFF

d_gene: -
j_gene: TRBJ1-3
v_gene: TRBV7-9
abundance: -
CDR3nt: TGTGCCAGCAGCTTAGTAAGCGGGGCCTCTGGAAACACCATATATTTT
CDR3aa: CASSLVSGASGNTIYF

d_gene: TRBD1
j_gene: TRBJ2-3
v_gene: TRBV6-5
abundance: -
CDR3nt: TGTGCCAGCAGTTCCGCGGACAGGGCCGGTAGAGATACGCAGTATTTT
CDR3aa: CASSSADRAGRDTQYF

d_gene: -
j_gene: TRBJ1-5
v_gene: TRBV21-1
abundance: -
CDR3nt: TGTGCCAGCAGCAAAGAGTCACCGGGACAGGGGCGACCATATAGCAATCAGCCCCAGCATTTT
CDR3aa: CASSKESPGQGRPYSNQPQHF

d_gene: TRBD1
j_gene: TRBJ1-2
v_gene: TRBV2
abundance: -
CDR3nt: TGTGCCAGCTCACGTGATCGGGGACAGGGGGCTAAGGGCTACACCTTC
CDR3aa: CASSRDRGQGAKGYTF

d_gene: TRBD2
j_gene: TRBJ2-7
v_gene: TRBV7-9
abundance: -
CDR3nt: TGTGCCAGCCGCTCGGGAGGGGATATCATTTACGAGCAGTACTTC
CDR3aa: CASRSGGDIIYEQYF

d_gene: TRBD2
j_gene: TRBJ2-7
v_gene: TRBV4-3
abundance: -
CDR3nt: TGCGCCAGCAGCCAAGGGGTGACAAGCGGGGCCACCTACGAGCAGTACTTC
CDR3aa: CASSQGVTSGATYEQYF

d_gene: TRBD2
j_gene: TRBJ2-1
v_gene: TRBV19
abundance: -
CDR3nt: TGTGCCAGTAGTATTAAGGCGGGAGGCCTCAATGAGCAGTTCTTC
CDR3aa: CASSIKAGGLNEQFF

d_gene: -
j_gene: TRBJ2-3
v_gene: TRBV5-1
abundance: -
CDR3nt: TGCGCCAGCAGCTTTAGCCTTTTAAGCGGTACCACAGATACGCAGTATTTT
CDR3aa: CASSFSLLSGTTDTQYF

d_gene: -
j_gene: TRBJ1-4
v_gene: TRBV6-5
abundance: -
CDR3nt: TGTGCCAGCAGTCCCCGTGGAGGGAATGAAAAACTGTTTTTT
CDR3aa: CASSPRGGNEKLFF

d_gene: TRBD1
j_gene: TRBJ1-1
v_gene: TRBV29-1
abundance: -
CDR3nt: TGCAGCGGAGATACAGGGGCGATGAACACTGAAGCTTTCTTT
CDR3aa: CSGDTGAMNTEAFF

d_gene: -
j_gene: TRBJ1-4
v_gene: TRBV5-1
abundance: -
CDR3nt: TGCGCCAGCAGCTTGGAGGGAGGGTCCCCTTGGGAAAAACTGTTTTTT
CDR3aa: CASSLEGGSPWEKLFF

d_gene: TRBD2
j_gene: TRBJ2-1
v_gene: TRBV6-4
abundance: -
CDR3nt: TGTGCCAGCAGTGACTCAGCGGGAGGGTACAATGAGCAGTTCTTC
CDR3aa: CASSDSAGGYNEQFF

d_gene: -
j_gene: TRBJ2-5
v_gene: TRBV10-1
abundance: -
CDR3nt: TGCGCCAGCAGAGGACATCCCGGTGAGACCCAGTACTTC
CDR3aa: CASRGHPGETQYF

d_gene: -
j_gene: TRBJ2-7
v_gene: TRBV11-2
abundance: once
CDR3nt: TGTGCCAGCAGCTCGGAGACTCCCCGCAGGTACTTC
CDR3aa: CASSSETPRRYF

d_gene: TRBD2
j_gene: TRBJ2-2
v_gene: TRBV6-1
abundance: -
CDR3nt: TGTGCCAGCAGTGACAGGTCGGCGGGAGTGGGCACCGGGGAGCTGTTTTTT
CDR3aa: CASSDRSAGVGTGELFF

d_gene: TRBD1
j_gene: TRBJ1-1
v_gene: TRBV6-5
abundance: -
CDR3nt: TGTGCCAGCAGCTGGACAGGGATGAACACTGAAGCTTTCTTT
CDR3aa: CASSWTGMNTEAFF

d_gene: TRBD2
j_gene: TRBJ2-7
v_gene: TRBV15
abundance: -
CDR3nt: TGTGCCACTCAATTAGCGGGAGTCAACGAGCAGTACTTC
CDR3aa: CATQLAGVNEQYF

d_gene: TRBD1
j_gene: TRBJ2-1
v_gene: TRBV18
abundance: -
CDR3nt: TGTGCCAGCTCAGGACAGGGGACCGGGTCCGGTGAGCAGTTCTTC
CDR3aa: CASSGQGTGSGEQFF

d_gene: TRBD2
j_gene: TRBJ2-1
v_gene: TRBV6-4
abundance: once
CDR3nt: TGTGCCAGCAGTGACTCGGGACTAGCGGAGGGGGGTGAGCAGTTCTTC
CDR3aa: CASSDSGLAEGGEQFF

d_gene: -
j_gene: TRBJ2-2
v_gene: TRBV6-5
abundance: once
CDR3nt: TGTGCCAGCAGTTACGCAGGCACCGGGGAGCTGTTTTTT
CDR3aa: CASSYAGTGELFF

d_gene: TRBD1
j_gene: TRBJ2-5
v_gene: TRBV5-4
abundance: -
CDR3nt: TGTGCCAGCTCGATTAACAGGGGGCGCCGAGAGACCCAGTACTTC
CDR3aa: CASSINRGRRETQYF

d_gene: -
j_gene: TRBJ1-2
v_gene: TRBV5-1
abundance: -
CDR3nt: TGCGCCAGCAGCTACCCGGAGGGCACCTATGGCTACACCTTC
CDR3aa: CASSYPEGTYGYTF

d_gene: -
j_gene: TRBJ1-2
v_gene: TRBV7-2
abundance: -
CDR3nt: TGTGCCAGCAGCTTGTTTCAGGGGAGAGGCTACACCTTC
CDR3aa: CASSLFQGRGYTF

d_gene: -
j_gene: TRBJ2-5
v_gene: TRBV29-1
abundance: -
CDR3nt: TGCAGCGTTGAAGGACAGTTCTTCCAAGAGACCCAGTACTTC
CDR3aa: CSVEGQFFQETQYF

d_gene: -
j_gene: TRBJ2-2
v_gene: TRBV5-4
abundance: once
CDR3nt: TGTGCCAGCAGCTGGTCCCTCCTTAGCGGCACCGGGGAGCTGTTTTTT
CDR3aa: CASSWSLLSGTGELFF

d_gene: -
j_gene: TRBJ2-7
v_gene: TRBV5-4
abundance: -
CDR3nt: TGTGCCAGCAGCTTGAGTGAGGGCGAGCAGTACTTC
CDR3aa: CASSLSEGEQYF

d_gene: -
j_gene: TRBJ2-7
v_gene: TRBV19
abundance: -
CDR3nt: TGTGCCAGTAGCCCCGGGTCAGGGTCCTACGAGCAGTACTTC
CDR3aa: CASSPGSGSYEQYF

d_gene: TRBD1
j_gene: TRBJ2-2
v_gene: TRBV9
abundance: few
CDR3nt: TGTGCCAGCAGCGTAACCGGGACAGGGGTCGTCGGGGAGCTGTTTTTT
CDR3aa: CASSVTGTGVVGELFF

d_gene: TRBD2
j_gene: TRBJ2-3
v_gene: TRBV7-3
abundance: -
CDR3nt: TGTGCCAGCAGACCGGGACTAGCGGGCGACGATACGGACACAGATACGCAGTATTTT
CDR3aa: CASRPGLAGDDTDTDTQYF

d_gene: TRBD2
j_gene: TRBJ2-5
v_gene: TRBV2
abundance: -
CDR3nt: TGTGCCAGCAGTGAAGCGGGAGGGCGGGAGACCCAGTACTTC
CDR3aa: CASSEAGGRETQYF

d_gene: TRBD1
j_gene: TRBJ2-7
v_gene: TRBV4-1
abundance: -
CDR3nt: TGCGCCAGCAGCCAAACCGACAGGGGGGAATACGAGCAGTACTTC
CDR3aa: CASSQTDRGEYEQYF

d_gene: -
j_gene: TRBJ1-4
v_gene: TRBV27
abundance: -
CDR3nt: TGTGCCCGCCGGTGGTCCGAAAGTGCAACTAATGAAAAACTGTTTTTT
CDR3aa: CARRWSESATNEKLFF

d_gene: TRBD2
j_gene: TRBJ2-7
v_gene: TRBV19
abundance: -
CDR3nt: TGTGCCAGTAGTATTTCCGGGACTAGCACCGACGAGCAGTACTTC
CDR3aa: CASSISGTSTDEQYF

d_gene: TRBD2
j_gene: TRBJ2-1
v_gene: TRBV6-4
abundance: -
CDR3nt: TGTGCCAGCAGTGATATAGCGGGAGAAGGCTACAATGAGCAGTTCTTC
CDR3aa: CASSDIAGEGYNEQFF

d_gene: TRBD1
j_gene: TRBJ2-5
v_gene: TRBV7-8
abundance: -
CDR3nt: TGTGCCAGCAGCTACAAACCGGGACAGGGAAAAGAGACCCAGTACTTC
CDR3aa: CASSYKPGQGKETQYF

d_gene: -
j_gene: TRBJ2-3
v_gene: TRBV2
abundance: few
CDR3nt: TGTGCCAGCAGTGTGGGGGGAAAGACAGATACGCAGTATTTT
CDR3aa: CASSVGGKTDTQYF

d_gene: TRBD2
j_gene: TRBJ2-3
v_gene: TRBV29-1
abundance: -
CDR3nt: TGCAGCGTAAACATAGGGACTAGCGGGAGGGTAGGTACGCAGTATTTT
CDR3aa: CSVNIGTSGRVGTQYF

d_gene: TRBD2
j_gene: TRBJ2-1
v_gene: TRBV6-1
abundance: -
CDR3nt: TGTGCCAGCAGTGATTCCGCGGGAGGGCCGCGGAATGAGCAGTTCTTC
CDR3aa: CASSDSAGGPRNEQFF

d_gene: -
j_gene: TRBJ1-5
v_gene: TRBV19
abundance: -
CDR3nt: TGTGCCAGTAGTACTCGGGACAATCAGCCCCAGCATTTT
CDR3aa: CASSTRDNQPQHF

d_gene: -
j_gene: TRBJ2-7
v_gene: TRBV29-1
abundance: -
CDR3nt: TGCAGCGTTGTCCTAGCGTCCCTTCCCTACGAGCAGTACTTC
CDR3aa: CSVVLASLPYEQYF

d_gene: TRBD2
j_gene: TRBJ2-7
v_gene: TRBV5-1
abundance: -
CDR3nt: TGCGCCAGCAGCTTGGGACGAATAGCGGGGAGCTCCTACGAGCAGTACTTC
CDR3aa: CASSLGRIAGSSYEQYF

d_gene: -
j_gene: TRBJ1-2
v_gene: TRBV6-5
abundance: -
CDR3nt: TGTGCCAGCAGTTACACCCCTTCCAAGCCCTGGGGCTACACCTTC
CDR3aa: CASSYTPSKPWGYTF

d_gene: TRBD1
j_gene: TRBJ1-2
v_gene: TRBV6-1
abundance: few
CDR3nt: TGTGCCAGCATGGGGACAGAGCAGCGCGGCTACACCTTC
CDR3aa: CASMGTEQRGYTF

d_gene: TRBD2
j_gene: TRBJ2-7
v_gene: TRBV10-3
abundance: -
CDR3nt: TGTGCCATCAGTGGGGGTCGTAACAGCGGGATCCTGAACGAGCAGTACTTC
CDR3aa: CAISGGRNSGILNEQYF

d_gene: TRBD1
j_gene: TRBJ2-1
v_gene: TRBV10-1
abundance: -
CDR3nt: TGCGCCAGCAGTGAGGGCCAAGGGGGGACAGGGTCGGTAAATGAGCAGTTCTTC
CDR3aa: CASSEGQGGTGSVNEQFF

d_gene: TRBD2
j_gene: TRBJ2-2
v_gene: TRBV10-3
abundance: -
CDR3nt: TGTGCCATCCGTCAAATTAGCGGGAGTACCGGGGAGCTGTTTTTT
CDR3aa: CAIRQISGSTGELFF

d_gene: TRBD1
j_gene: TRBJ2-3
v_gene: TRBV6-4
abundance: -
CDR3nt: TGTGCCAGCAGTGAAGTGTTGGGGCAGGGGGCAGATACGCAGTATTTT
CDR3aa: CASSEVLGQGADTQYF

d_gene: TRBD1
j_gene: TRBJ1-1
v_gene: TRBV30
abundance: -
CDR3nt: TGTGCCTGGAGGGGACAGTTCAACACTGAAGCTTTCTTT
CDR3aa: CAWRGQFNTEAFF

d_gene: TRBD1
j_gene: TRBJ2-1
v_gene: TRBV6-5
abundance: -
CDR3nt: TGTGCCAGCAGTTACGCGGACAGGAACAATGAGCAGTTCTTC
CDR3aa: CASSYADRNNEQFF

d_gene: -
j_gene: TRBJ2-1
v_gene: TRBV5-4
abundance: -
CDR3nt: TGTGCCAGCAGCTCCGAGGCCATTTACAATGAGCAGTTCTTC
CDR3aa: CASSSEAIYNEQFF

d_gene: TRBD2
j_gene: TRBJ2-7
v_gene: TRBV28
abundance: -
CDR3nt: TGTGCCAGTTTGCATAGCGGGAGAGATTACGAGCAGTACTTC
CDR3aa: CASLHSGRDYEQYF

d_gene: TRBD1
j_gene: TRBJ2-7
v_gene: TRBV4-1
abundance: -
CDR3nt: TGCGCCAGCAGCCAGCCGGGACAGCGATCCTACGAGCAGTACTTC
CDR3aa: CASSQPGQRSYEQYF

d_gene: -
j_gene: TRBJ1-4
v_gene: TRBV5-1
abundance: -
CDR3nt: TGCGCCAGCAGCTTGGGGTCAGGCGAAGGGGGACTGTTTTTT
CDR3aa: CASSLGSGEGGLFF

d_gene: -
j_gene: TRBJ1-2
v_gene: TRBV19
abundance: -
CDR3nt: TGTGCCAGTAGTCCGGGTCTCGACGGATACACCTTC
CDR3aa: CASSPGLDGYTF

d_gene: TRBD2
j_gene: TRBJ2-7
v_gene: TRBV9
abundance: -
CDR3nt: TGTGCCAGCAGCGTAGCGGGGGGAGGGGCCTACGAGCAGTACTTC
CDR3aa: CASSVAGGGAYEQYF